The source of this TCR beta chain is a study of follicular helper T cells after annual influenza vaccination (dated by TCRdb to 2016 to 2017). In terms of the full investigation: After each seasonal influenza vaccination, blood was collected on days 0, 7 and 28. One week after vaccination, a second recruited cohort of approximately twelve subjects (Table S1) displayed a similar ICOS+CD38+ cTfh response. Six subjects had multi-year samples: four covered two vaccination seasons and two covered three seasons. To study recall of cTfh clones, some subjects were followed across successive annual vaccinations spanning the 2013-2014, 2014-2015 and 2015-2016 seasons. The 2013-2014 samples were cryopreserved, while the 2015 samples were processed right after collection.

About this clone itself: Its specific antigen is unknown. Qualities for individual bases were not recorded, and no much larger clone is one base off.

The sample's time point, from its label and the paper: 2014-2015 season, 7 days after vaccination. Adults received seasonal inactivated influenza vaccine (Fluvarix), and TCRB sequencing tracked sorted blood CD4 subsets before and after vaccination. To be eligible, subjects had to live in the community and must not have received influenza vaccine in the previous 6 months. Reasons for exclusion included contraindications to influenza vaccine, substance abuse, HIV/AIDS, active malignancy, immunomodulatory medication, and active illness such as respiratory infection. At each time point, somewhere between about 40 and 110 mL of blood was taken. Either Ficoll-Paque PLUS or SepMate separation was used to isolate PBMC. CXCR5- memory CD4 T cells were sorted as a comparison non-Tfh subset. Before DNA was extracted, the cell subsets were sorted from PBMC using a BD FACS Aria. The investigation overall reported the following: A recurrent oligoclonal ICOS+CD38+ cTfh response containing tetramer and AIM influenza-specific clonotypes was recalled by successive annual vaccinations. Only about 10-20% of analyzed cells yielded productive TCRB sequences, so sampling of rare clonotypes was not possible. In evaluating whether influenza clones were enriched, the possibility that the far larger non-cTfh compartments were undersampled could not be ruled out. ICOS+CD38+ cTfh clonality correlated with the frequency of that population, and its change correlated with the change in circulating plasmablast frequency. Day 7 ICOS+CD38+ clones were most often found later in ICOS-CD38- cTfh, suggesting that subset may serve as a memory reservoir.

The receptor library was made with the immunoSEQ multiplex PCR assay. Adaptive Biotechnologies handled the TCRB amplification, library preparation, sequencing and preliminary bioinformatics at Survey level resolution. The published analysis was carried out like this. Clonality was computed in R as 1 minus normalized Shannon entropy; the Gini index was calculated with the R package ineq. To get the overlap score, the summed counts of shared sequences were divided by the total counts of all sequences in both of the compared samples. Significance of shared clonotypes was assessed by Fisher's exact test, with a theoretical repertoire of 10^7 TCRB sequences assumed. Held by TCRdb, this immuneACCESS table contains in-frame sequences only and omits some clones. Under half of the omission traces to an unresolved V gene where checked; the cause of the rest is unknown. The V and J calls and clone size are taken from that table; D and trimming were inferred from the DNA. The sample table holds 9,700 or so clones, of which around four fifths were seen once. Jointly, the top ten make up around 0.37% of the sample.

The germline V gene yields SGHTA for CDR1 and FQGNSA for CDR2. The germline V end is reduced by 3 bases and the J end by 4 bases; junction bases left unmatched: 6. The CDR3 runs 15 residues from the cysteine to the phenylalanine. Of the read, only the CDR3 DNA is kept; its 45 bases are in frame from base 1. The starting material was CXCR5- memory CD4+ T cells sorted from blood, obtained 7 days after influenza vaccination. The cell subset or site label on this specimen signifies: CXCR5- memory CD4 T cells. The receptor chain draws on TRBV7-2 and TRBJ1-2; 9 central bases correspond to TRBD1. This sequence was found in an adult who received the influenza vaccine. The CDR3 is CASSFSGQGSYGYTF. Read as DNA, the sequence is TGTGCCAGCAGCTTTTCCGGACAGGGGTCCTATGGCTACACCTTC.